This T cell receptor (beta chain) was retrieved from a study of shared clonotypes between healthy human individuals. About 30,000 T cell genomes, or approximately 190 ng DNA, went into the sorted-subset replicate PCRs. Authors' data handling: ImmunoSEQ junction-only sequences lacked quality scores, so their filtering differed. TCRdb keeps only in-frame clones here, not all; method: immunoSEQ multiplex PCR. V and J calls and clone size are copied from that table; D and trimming were computed from the DNA. Among some 2,500,000 clones listed, roughly 92% were seen once. The CDR3 loop spans 16 amino acids. Trimming left V 0 bases short and J 3 bases short, with 15 bases between. CDR1 SGHDN and CDR2 FVKESK come from the germline V gene. Comments on this clone: Its specificity is unknown.

Study-wide points: Blood was the sole source, and tissue repertoires probably differ.

This clonotype was obtained from a man aged 18 to 35 in good health. Some clones in this sample may be carry-over from other donors' samples. Material for sequencing was naive CD4+ T cells from PBMCs. As for subset: CD45RA+ positively selected. The chain carries TRBV14 and TRBJ2-7; no firm D call. Written as DNA, the CDR3 is TGTGCCAGCAGCCAAGATGAAGGGCTAACGCACTACGAGCAGTACTTC. This gives the protein CASSQDEGLTHYEQYF.